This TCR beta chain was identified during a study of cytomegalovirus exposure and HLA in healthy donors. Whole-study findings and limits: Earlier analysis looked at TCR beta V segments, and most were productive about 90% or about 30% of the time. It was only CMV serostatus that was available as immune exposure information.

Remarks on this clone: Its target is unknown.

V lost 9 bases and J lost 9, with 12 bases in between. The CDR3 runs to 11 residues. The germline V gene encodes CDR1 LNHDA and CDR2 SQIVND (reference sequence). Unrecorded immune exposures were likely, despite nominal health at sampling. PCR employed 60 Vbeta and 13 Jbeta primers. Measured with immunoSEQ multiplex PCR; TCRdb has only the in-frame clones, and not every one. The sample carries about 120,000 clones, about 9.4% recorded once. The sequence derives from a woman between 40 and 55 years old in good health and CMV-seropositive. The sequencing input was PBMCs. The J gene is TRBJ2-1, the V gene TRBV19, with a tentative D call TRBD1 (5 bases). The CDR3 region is CARFVGVEQFF. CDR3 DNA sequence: TGTGCCAGATTCGTAGGGGTTGAGCAGTTCTTC.